This T cell receptor beta chain was obtained from a study of blood T cell repertoires in COVID-19. Study overall: Sources were T cells, B-cell-depleted T cells, or PBMCs; the material itself was cDNA or gDNA.

The CDR3 has 15 residues. Germline lookup yields CDR1 KGHSH and CDR2 LQKENI. The ends were cut back, 2 bases at V and 4 bases at J, with 14 bases in the middle. Seattle-derived patients entered the study during active infection and were followed longitudinally. In the study's own analysis: The assay estimated nucleated cells by amplifying reference gene primers. Using immunoSEQ multiplex PCR, the repertoire was profiled, and TCRdb retains in-frame clones only, with some absent. Clone size and the V and J calls come from that table; the DNA yielded D and trimming. The table includes 55,000 or so clones, over 80% detected once.

The sequencing input was peripheral blood. The origin of this receptor is a man aged 40-49 years with COVID-19, enrolled during active disease. This sequence joins TRBV18 and TRBJ1-1, with D possibly TRBD1 on 5 matching bases. CDR3 coding DNA: TGTGCCAGCTCACCAATTCCGGGGGTTGGCACTGAAGCTTTCTTT. This sequence encodes CASSPIPGVGTEAFF. Complete variable domain (other parts from reference TRBV18 and TRBJ1-1): NAGVMQNPRHLVRRRGQEARLRCSPMKGHSHVYWYRQLPEEGLKFMVYLQKENIIDESGMPKERFSAEFPKEGPSILRIQQVVRGDSAAYFCASSPIPGVGTEAFFGQGTRLTVV.